The next 17 T cell receptor beta chains were all read from a single sample in a study of cytomegalovirus exposure and HLA in healthy donors. Primers included in the PCR were 60 Vbeta and 13 Jbeta primers. This table comes from immunoSEQ multiplex PCR, and its TCRdb copy is limited to in-frame clones, with some not included. The data contain 85,000 to 90,000 clones, over 80% of them seen just once; the ten biggest clones take up approximately 2.3%. The source material was PBMCs. These TCRs come from a man aged 18 to 35 in good health and CMV-seronegative.

The chain recombines TRBV2 with TRBJ1-6; weak D call: TRBD1 (5 bases). The CDR3 loop spans 14 amino acids. The germline V gene has CDR1 SNHLY and CDR2 FYNNEI. The V end was cut by 3 bases, the J end by 10 bases, with 13 bases between. CDR3 bases: TGTGCCAGCAGTGAGGGCCAGGGCGCCTCACCCCTCCACTTT. Translating it yields CASSEGQGASPLHF.

V usage is TRBV7-3 and J usage is TRBJ2-1; 7 nucleotides align to TRBD2. Per the germline V gene, CDR1 is SGHTA and CDR2 is FQGTGA. The CDR3 runs 15 residues. V lost 1 base to trimming and J lost 4 bases; unmatched junction nucleotides: 4. The CDR3 is CASSLIASGYNEQFF. DNA for the CDR3: TGTGCCAGCAGCTTAATTGCTAGCGGTTACAATGAGCAGTTCTTC.

The chain links TRBV28 to TRBJ2-7, with D perhaps matching TRBD2 (6 bases). The CDR3 is made up of 14 amino acids. Germline V CDR1 and CDR2: MDHEN, SYDVKM. CDR3 residues: CATAGFISVYEQYF. In DNA, the CDR3 is TGTGCAACAGCGGGTTTTATCAGCGTTTACGAGCAGTACTTC.

The chain joins TRBV4-1 to TRBJ2-1; 14 bases align to TRBD2. Unmatched junction bases numbered 3, after V lost 3 bases and J lost 8 bases. The germline gives CDR1 MGHRA, CDR2 YSYEKL. The CDR3 extends over 15 amino acids. CDR3 sequence (DNA): TGCGCCAGCAGCCACCCGGGACTAGCGGGAGATGAGCAGTTCTTC. Translation gives CASSHPGLAGDEQFF.

The chain joins TRBV18 to TRBJ1-1; D is undetermined. This CDR3 is 14 amino acids long. Between the trimmed V and J ends, which lost 2 bases and 1 base, there was a span of 8 bases. Per germline, CDR1 KGHSH and CDR2 LQKENI. CDR3 in amino acids: CASSPGDGNTEAFF. In DNA form, the CDR3 reads TGTGCCAGCTCACCAGGAGACGGGAACACTGAAGCTTTCTTT.

The sample holds one count of this clone. The J gene is TRBJ1-5, the V gene TRBV28; 11 bases fit TRBD1. The J segment lost 7 bases and the V segment lost 5 bases, leaving 10 bases of the junction unmatched. Germline-derived CDR1 and CDR2 are MDHEN and SYDVKM. The CDR3 runs to 16 residues. The DNA of the CDR3 is TGTGCCAGCAGTCGCTCGGACAGGGGGCGCGGGCAGCCCCAGCATTTT. The encoded protein is CASSRSDRGRGQPQHF.

The rearrangement joins TRBV6-1 to TRBJ2-3, with TRBD2 matching over 7 bases. Germline trimming cut 5 bases from V and 3 bases from J; bases unmatched to any gene: 8. The CDR3 consists of 15 residues. CDR1 and CDR2 from the germline V gene are MNHNS and SASEGT. The CDR3 is CASSPVGGLTDTQYF. The CDR3 DNA follows: TGTGCCAGCAGTCCAGTGGGAGGGTTGACAGATACGCAGTATTTT.

This chain joins TRBV6-4 and TRBJ2-2; 8 nucleotides align to TRBD2. Germline CDR1 and CDR2: MRHNA and SNTAGT. The CDR3 consists of 15 residues. The V gene end was trimmed by 5 bases and the J gene end by 1 base; junction bases not matched to a gene: 3. The CDR3 reads CASSLSGKNTGELFF. CDR3 nucleotide sequence: TGTGCCAGCAGTCTTAGCGGGAAGAACACCGGGGAGCTGTTTTTT.

J is TRBJ2-3 and V is TRBV5-1; 8 bases are shared with TRBD2. After removal of 0 bases from V and 3 bases from J, the junction contained 12 bases not matched to a gene. The length of the CDR3 is 18 residues. Germline-derived CDR1 and CDR2 are SGHRS and YFSETQ. CDR3 amino acids: CASSLVAWTSRGTDTQYF. As DNA, the CDR3 is TGCGCCAGCAGCTTGGTGGCATGGACTAGCAGGGGTACAGATACGCAGTATTTT.

The genes are TRBV7-3 and TRBJ2-1; 8 bases align to TRBD2. This CDR3 spans 15 amino acids. Germline V gene lookup returns CDR1 SGHTA and CDR2 FQGTGA. With V trimmed by 5 bases and J by 6 bases, 9 bases remained unmatched. This CDR3 reads CASSLSGSPFNEQFF. In nucleotides, the CDR3 is TGTGCCAGCAGCCTGAGCGGGAGTCCCTTCAATGAGCAGTTCTTC.

This sequence joins TRBV5-4 and TRBJ1-3; 7 positions match TRBD1. The germline gives CDR1 SGHNT, CDR2 YYREEE (reference sequence). This CDR3 is built from 14 residues. Trimming took 4 bases from V and 8 from J; bases not matched to a gene: 9. The CDR3 DNA sequence: TGTGCCAGCAGCCAGGGGGACTCACGGGACACCATATATTTT. Encoded protein: CASSQGDSRDTIYF.

V is TRBV4-2 and J is TRBJ1-2, with TRBD1 matching over 10 bases. The trim removed 0 bases at V and 5 bases at J, leaving 9 bases unmatched. Germline assignment: CDR1 LGHNA and CDR2 YNFKEQ. This CDR3 is 17 amino acids long. The CDR3 DNA sequence: TGTGCCAGCAGCCAAGAGCAGGGGACAGGGGAGCGGTATGGCTACACCTTC. Amino acids: CASSQEQGTGERYGYTF.

The genes are TRBV19 and TRBJ1-1; D unclear. The germline V and J ends were trimmed by 4 bases and 7 bases, with 25 bases remaining between them. CDR1 is LNHDA and CDR2 is SQIVND in the germline V gene (reference sequence). The CDR3 contains 17 residues. In DNA form, the CDR3 reads TGTGCCAGTAGTAAAAAAGTTCTTGGCGGGGAAAGAGGTGAAGCTTTCTTT. This codes for CASSKKVLGGERGEAFF.

The genes are TRBV7-8 and TRBJ2-5; 7 bases are shared with TRBD2. With the DNA end fitting TRBJ2-7 better, the J assignment may be wrong. The V gene's germline CDR1 is SGHVS and CDR2 FQNEAQ. CDR3 length: 16 amino acids. The chain's CDR3 is CASSLAGLTGGYEQYF. CDR3 bases: TGTGCCAGCAGCTTAGCGGGACTAACCGGGGGCTACGAGCAGTACTTC.

This clone was found once. The CDR3 DNA follows: TGTGCCAGCAGCTTCAGACTAGCGGGAGTGTCAGGCAATGAGCAGTTCTTC. It specifies CASSFRLAGVSGNEQFF. V usage is TRBV11-2 and J usage is TRBJ2-1, with 12 bases aligning to TRBD2. Germline CDR1 reads SGHAT; CDR2 reads FQNNGV. The CDR3 contains 17 residues. With V trimmed by 3 bases and J by 6 bases, 9 bases remained unmatched.

The CDR3 coding sequence is TGTGCCAGCAGTTGGCAGGGTGCCACTGAAGCTTTCTTT. Its translation is CASSWQGATEAFF. J is TRBJ1-1 and V is TRBV5-6, with a weak D call TRBD1 (5 bases). CDR3 length: 13 residues. The V end lost 5 bases, the J end lost 4 bases, and 12 bases lay between the germline ends. In germline, CDR1 is SGHDT, CDR2 YYEEEE. Full variable domain (rest looked up from reference TRBV5-6 and TRBJ1-1): DAGVTQSPTHLIKTRGQQVTLRCSPKSGHDTVSWYQQALGQGPQFIFQYYEEEERQRGNFPDRFSGHQFPNYSSELNVNALLLGDSALYLCASSWQGATEAFFGQGTRLTVV.

Here the CDR3 reads CASSHERGTQYF. DNA for the CDR3: TGTGCCAGCAGCCATGAAAGGGGGACCCAGTACTTC. This chain connects TRBV2 to TRBJ2-5; the D gene is possibly TRBD1 (5 bases). Germline CDR1 SNHLY, CDR2 FYNNEI. This CDR3 comprises 12 residues. The V gene lost 6 bases and the J gene lost 7 bases, with 12 bases spanning the gap.